Listed below are T cell receptor beta chains from one sample, sequenced in a study of cytomegalovirus exposure and HLA in healthy donors. Here immunoSEQ multiplex PCR was the method, and the copy in TCRdb shows in-frame clones only, minus some. Found here are over 100,000 clones, under 85% of them singletons; the top ten hold roughly 9.7%. Sequences were obtained from PBMCs. Receptor source: a man in his forties in good health and CMV-seropositive. Each CDR3 is given with its conserved first and last residue. A D gene is named only where the DNA matches it firmly. Size is stated for part of the rows, as once, few or many counts, or as a class when the clone is expanded.

D gene | J gene | V gene | clone size | CDR3 DNA | CDR3 protein
TRBD1 | TRBJ1-4 | TRBV13 | once | TGTGCCAGCAGCTGGACAGGGGGCTTTCGGGAAAAACTGTTTTTT | CASSWTGGFREKLFF
NA | TRBJ1-2 | TRBV7-9 | NA | TGTGCCAGCAGCTTACAAACAGACTATGGCTACACCTTC | CASSLQTDYGYTF
TRBD1 | TRBJ2-7 | TRBV4-3 | NA | TGCGCCAGCAGCCAAGACCGGGACAGCTACGAGCAGTACTTC | CASSQDRDSYEQYF
NA | TRBJ1-5 | TRBV7-2 | NA | TGTGCCAGCAGCTTAGCCGGGGGGAGCAATCAGCCCCAGCATTTT | CASSLAGGSNQPQHF
TRBD1 | TRBJ1-6 | TRBV6-5 | NA | TGTGCCAGCAGTAAACGGGACAGCCCCGTTTCCCACTTT | CASSKRDSPVSHF
NA | TRBJ2-4 | TRBV2 | NA | TGTGCCAGCAAGGCAGGCAACGAGAAAAACAGTCAGTACTTC | CASKAGNEKNSQYF
NA | TRBJ1-5 | TRBV28 | NA | TGTGCCAGCAGTAAAGGGGGTTGGAATCAGCCCCAGCATTTT | CASSKGGWNQPQHF
TRBD2 | TRBJ2-3 | TRBV28 | NA | TGTGCCAGCAGTTCCCTAGCGGGGGGGCTAGATACGCAGTATTTT | CASSSLAGGLDTQYF
NA | TRBJ2-1 | TRBV4-1 | NA | TGCGCCAGCAGCCCCCCCGGGGTAGGGTACAATGAGCAGTTCTTC | CASSPPGVGYNEQFF
NA | TRBJ2-7 | TRBV6-5 | NA | TGTGCCAGCAGTTACGGCCGACAGGCCAACGAGCAGTACTTC | CASSYGRQANEQYF
TRBD2 | TRBJ2-2 | TRBV4-3 | NA | TGCGCCAGCAGCCAAGGGAAGTGGAGCGGGGGCCTGTCTTTCGTGGAGCTGTTTTTT | CASSQGKWSGGLSFVELFF
TRBD1 | TRBJ1-3 | TRBV4-1 | NA | TGCGCCAGCAGCCCCCGACAGGGGATAGGAAACACCATATATTTT | CASSPRQGIGNTIYF
NA | TRBJ1-2 | TRBV19 | NA | TGTGCCAGTAGTATCCGGGAGACGGACGTCGGTGGCTACACCTTC | CASSIRETDVGGYTF
NA | TRBJ2-2 | TRBV11-2 | NA | TGTGCCAGCAGCTTAGAACAGCCGGACACCGGGGAGCTGTTTTTT | CASSLEQPDTGELFF
NA | TRBJ2-2 | TRBV7-3 | NA | TGTGCCAGCAGCTCACGGACAGCCTCGAACACCGGGGAGCTGTTTTTT | CASSSRTASNTGELFF
NA | TRBJ2-5 | TRBV5-4 | NA | TGTGCCAGCAGCTTAAGTGAGCAAGAGACCCAGTACTTC | CASSLSEQETQYF
TRBD2 | TRBJ2-5 | TRBV19 | NA | TGTGCCAGTAGTGATCGCGCCCCGACTAGCGGGGGGCCCCAAGAGACCCAGTACTTC | CASSDRAPTSGGPQETQYF
NA | TRBJ1-3 | TRBV4-3 | NA | TGCGCCAGCAGCGCAGGGATCTGGATTGGAAACACCATATATTTT | CASSAGIWIGNTIYF
NA | TRBJ1-2 | TRBV7-9 | NA | TGTGCCAGCAGCTTAGCGGCAGGTTTAGGCTACACCTTC | CASSLAAGLGYTF
TRBD2 | TRBJ2-7 | TRBV7-4 | NA | TGTGCCAGCATGGGGACTAGCGGTTTTTACGAGCAGTACTTC | CASMGTSGFYEQYF
NA | TRBJ2-5 | TRBV5-4 | NA | TGTGCCAGCAGCGCCGCAAGCGAGACCCAGTACTTC | CASSAASETQYF
TRBD1 | TRBJ2-1 | TRBV7-7 | NA | TGTGCTAGCAGCTTAGGCCCACAGGGGGCCCGCTCCTACAATGAGCAGTTCTTC | CASSLGPQGARSYNEQFF
TRBD1 | TRBJ2-1 | TRBV27 | once | TGTGCCAGCAGTCATTACAGGGGTAATGAGCAGTTCTTC | CASSHYRGNEQFF
NA | TRBJ1-6 | TRBV4-1 | once | TGCGCCAGCAGCCAAGATACAGGCCATCCTAATTCACCCCTCCACTTT | CASSQDTGHPNSPLHF
TRBD2 | TRBJ2-2 | TRBV19 | NA | TGTGCCAGTAGTTCCCCTGCGTTTTTTAGCGGGGAAACGACCGGGGAGCTGTTTTTT | CASSSPAFFSGETTGELFF
NA | TRBJ1-3 | TRBV28 | NA | TGTGCCAGCAGTTTGGGTCGGGGTGGGGGAAACACCATATATTTT | CASSLGRGGGNTIYF
TRBD1 | TRBJ1-1 | TRBV27 | few | TGTGCCAGCAGTCCATGGGACAGCTTACGGTTGGGTGCTTTCTTT | CASSPWDSLRLGAFF
TRBD2 | TRBJ2-3 | TRBV4-2 | NA | TGTGCCAGCAGCCAAACCCTCCCGGGGGGTAGCACAGATACGCAGTATTTT | CASSQTLPGGSTDTQYF
NA | TRBJ2-1 | TRBV25-1 | NA | TGTGCCAGCAGTGATCTCGGGGGGCGGGATGAGCAGTTCTTC | CASSDLGGRDEQFF
NA | TRBJ2-7 | TRBV2 | NA | TGTGCCAGCAGTGGGCAGGGGACCGGCTACGAGCAGTACTTC | CASSGQGTGYEQYF
TRBD1 | TRBJ2-7 | TRBV28 | NA | TGTGCCAGCAGTTCACAGGGGGCCCACTACGAGCAGTACTTC | CASSSQGAHYEQYF
NA | TRBJ1-2 | TRBV6-6 | NA | TGTGCCAGCAGTTCTAGGACAGCATCGTATGGCTACACCTTC | CASSSRTASYGYTF
NA | TRBJ1-2 | TRBV2 | NA | TGTGCCAGCGCGGGAAGGGGTGGCTACACCTTC | CASAGRGGYTF
NA | TRBJ1-1 | TRBV14 | once | TGTGCCAGCAGCCCAACGGGGAAGGACACTGAAGCTTTCTTT | CASSPTGKDTEAFF
NA | TRBJ1-5 | TRBV12-5 | NA | TGTGCTAGTGGTTTGGTACGATACAGGGTGGGATATAGCAATCAGCCCCAGCATTTT | CASGLVRYRVGYSNQPQHF
TRBD2 | TRBJ2-3 | TRBV7-7 | NA | TGTGCTAGCAGCAGGGGACTAGCGGGCACAGATACGCAGTATTTT | CASSRGLAGTDTQYF
TRBD1 | TRBJ2-7 | TRBV5-6 | NA | TGTGCCAGCAGCTTGTACTGGTCGACAGGGGGCAAGTACGAGCAGTACTTC | CASSLYWSTGGKYEQYF
TRBD1 | TRBJ1-5 | TRBV4-1 | NA | TGCGCCAGCAGCCGAACAGGGGTAAATAGCAATCAGCCCCAGCATTTT | CASSRTGVNSNQPQHF
NA | TRBJ1-4 | TRBV5-1 | NA | TGCGCCAGCAGCAAAACCCCCCAGGGTTTCCCAACTAATGAAAAACTGTTTTTT | CASSKTPQGFPTNEKLFF
TRBD2 | TRBJ2-3 | TRBV4-3 | NA | TGCGCCAGCAGGATGGCGGGGGGGAGCACAGATACGCAGTATTTT | CASRMAGGSTDTQYF
NA | TRBJ2-7 | TRBV11-2 | NA | TGTGCCAGCCGGGAATGGGACGAGCAGTACTTC | CASREWDEQYF
NA | TRBJ2-5 | TRBV7-6 | NA | TGTGCCAGCAGCTGGGCCCCGCAAGACCAAGAGACCCAGTACTTC | CASSWAPQDQETQYF
NA | TRBJ1-2 | TRBV7-2 | few | TGTGCCAGCAGCCCCTCAAGGCAGGCCCGAGCTAACTATGGCTACACCTTC | CASSPSRQARANYGYTF
NA | TRBJ2-3 | TRBV25-1 | NA | TGTGCCAGCAGTGCATTGGTGAGCCGCACAGATACGCAGTATTTT | CASSALVSRTDTQYF
NA | TRBJ1-4 | TRBV2 | NA | TGTGCCGGCCGGGACTCGGAGGGTGAAAAACTGTTTTTT | CAGRDSEGEKLFF
NA | TRBJ1-1 | TRBV11-3 | NA | TGTGCCAGCAGCTTAGGGAGGGGTATGAAGGGCACTGAAGCTTTCTTT | CASSLGRGMKGTEAFF
TRBD1 | TRBJ2-5 | TRBV27 | NA | TGTGCCAGCAGTCCCCGGCAGGGGGCGGGGGAGACCCAGTACTTC | CASSPRQGAGETQYF
TRBD1 | TRBJ1-1 | TRBV19 | once | TGTGCCAGTAGTAGATACGCTCCGGACAGGGTGAACACTGAAGCTTTCTTT | CASSRYAPDRVNTEAFF
NA | TRBJ2-6 | TRBV9 | NA | TGTGCCAGCAGCGTAGCTTATCAGGGAACGTCTCCTGGGGCCAACGTCCTGACTTTC | CASSVAYQGTSPGANVLTF
NA | TRBJ2-3 | TRBV7-2 | NA | TGTGCCAGCAGCGCTGGGGGGGCCGCAGATACGCAGTATTTT | CASSAGGAADTQYF
NA | TRBJ1-6 | TRBV27 | NA | TGTGCCAGCAAGTTGCGGAATTCACCCCTCCACTTT | CASKLRNSPLHF
TRBD1 | TRBJ1-5 | TRBV18 | NA | TGTGCCAGCTCACCGGGGACAGTTAGTAATCAGCCCCAGCATTTT | CASSPGTVSNQPQHF
NA | TRBJ2-3 | TRBV5-5 | NA | TGTGCCAGCAGCTTCTCGCCTCAGGCCACAGATACGCAGTATTTT | CASSFSPQATDTQYF
NA | TRBJ1-4 | TRBV5-5 | NA | TGTGCCAGCAGCTACGAGGATAATGAAAAACTGTTTTTT | CASSYEDNEKLFF
TRBD1 | TRBJ1-5 | TRBV18 | NA | TGTGCCAGCTCACCACCAGGGGCAGGGGGCGGCCAGCCCCAGCATTTT | CASSPPGAGGGQPQHF
NA | TRBJ1-1 | TRBV6-5 | NA | TGTGCCAGCAGTTACGAGGGACACCAGAACACTGAAGCTTTCTTT | CASSYEGHQNTEAFF
NA | TRBJ1-2 | TRBV30 | NA | TGTGCCTGGAGCCCAGGGCCCGGGGGGTATGGCTACACCTTC | CAWSPGPGGYGYTF
TRBD1 | TRBJ1-2 | TRBV28 | once | TGTGCCAGCAGTTTGGTGGACAGGGGAAGGAGGGGCTACACCTTC | CASSLVDRGRRGYTF
NA | TRBJ2-3 | TRBV28 | NA | TGTGCCAGCATGGAACCGGGATGGAGCACAGATACGCAGTATTTT | CASMEPGWSTDTQYF
TRBD2 | TRBJ2-5 | TRBV5-1 | NA | TGCGCCAGCAGCTTGACTAGCGGGGGGACCCAAGAGACCCAGTACTTC | CASSLTSGGTQETQYF